This T cell receptor (beta chain) appears in the sequencing data of a study of blood T cells in healthy people across ages. Trimming pared 5 bases from V and 5 bases from J, leaving 9 bases between. Germline CDR1 SEHNR, CDR2 FQNEAQ (reference sequence). This CDR3 contains 12 residues. It was with a sample-barcoded 5' primer and a J-beta primer mix that a second PCR of roughly 7 to 12 cycles was run. Using its own MiXCR run on the 5' RACE reads, TCRdb lists one record per CDR3 protein. The profile shows about 1.6 million distinct CDR3 sequences, almost 35% of them singletons. Each sample had at least 6 million PBMCs isolated. Each sample provided at least 6 micrograms of extracted total RNA.

The receptor comes from a woman aged 25-40 years in good health. The sample consisted of blood. The chain carries TRBV7-9 and TRBJ2-5; possibly TRBD1 for D (5 bases). The CDR3 loop reads CASSDSSETQYF. Written as DNA, the CDR3 is TGTGCCAGCAGCGACAGCTCGGAGACCCAGTACTTC.